The clone carrying this T cell receptor (beta chain) was seen more than once but under ten times. These data originate in a study of human T cells and chemical hapten exposure. Time point given: patch test 3, about 24 weeks after DPC sensitization. Treatment specified: therapeutic diphenylcyclopropenone sensitization with weekly scalp DPC. TCRdb re-called the RACE reads with MiXCR, one entry per CDR3 protein. Of about 120,000 distinct CDR3 sequences listed, approximately 10% are singletons. The CDR3 totals 13 residues. Germline CDR1 and CDR2: KGHSH and LQKENI. V gave up 0 bases and J gave up 6 bases; unmatched junction bases: 2.

This specimen was whole blood, taken in connection with sensitization to the hapten diphenylcyclopropenone (DPC). The source is a woman aged 50 to 60 with alopecia areata. Some clones in this sample may be carry-over from other donors' samples. The V gene is TRBV18, the J gene TRBJ2-7; 7 nucleotides line up with TRBD2. This CDR3 reads CASSPPGGFEQYF. The CDR3 coding sequence is TGTGCCAGCTCACCACCGGGGGGGTTCGAGCAGTACTTC.